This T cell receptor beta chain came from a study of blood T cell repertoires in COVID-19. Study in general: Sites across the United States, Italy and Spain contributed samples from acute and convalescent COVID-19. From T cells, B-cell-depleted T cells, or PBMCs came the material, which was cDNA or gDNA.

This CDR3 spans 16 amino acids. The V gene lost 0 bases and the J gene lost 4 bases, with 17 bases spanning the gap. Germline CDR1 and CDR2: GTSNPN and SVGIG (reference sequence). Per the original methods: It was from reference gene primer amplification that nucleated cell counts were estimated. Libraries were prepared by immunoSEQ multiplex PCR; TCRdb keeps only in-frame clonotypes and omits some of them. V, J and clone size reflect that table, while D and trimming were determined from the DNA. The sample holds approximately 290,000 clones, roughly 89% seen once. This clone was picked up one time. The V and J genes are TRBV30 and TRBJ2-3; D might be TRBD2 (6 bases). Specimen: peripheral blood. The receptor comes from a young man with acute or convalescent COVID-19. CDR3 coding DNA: TGTGCCTGGAGTGTACTCCCAACTAGCTCCGCAGATACGCAGTATTTT. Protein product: CAWSVLPTSSADTQYF.